The 7 T cell receptor beta chains in this list originate from one sample, sequenced in a study of cytomegalovirus exposure and HLA in healthy donors. Primers included in the PCR were 60 Vbeta and 13 Jbeta primers. Libraries were prepared by immunoSEQ multiplex PCR; TCRdb keeps only in-frame clonotypes and omits some of them. The data contain more than 90,000 clones, 65% to 75% of them singletons. The sequencing sample was made of PBMCs. These receptors were obtained from a man aged 25-40 years in good health and CMV-seropositive.

The rearrangement joins TRBV7-2 to TRBJ2-1, with 10 bases aligning to TRBD2. Germline V gene lookup returns CDR1 SGHTA and CDR2 FQGNSA. V trimming: 2 bases; J trimming: 2 bases; junction bases outside the gene matches: 12. This CDR3 is 19 amino acids long. The CDR3, as DNA: TGTGCCAGCAGCTTATATAAGCGGGGGGGCCTTCTCCCCTACAATGAGCAGTTCTTC. It encodes CASSLYKRGGLLPYNEQFF.

This chain joins TRBV27 and TRBJ2-5; D might be TRBD1 (6 bases). Germline-derived CDR1 and CDR2 are MNHEY and SMNVEV (reference sequence). The CDR3 sequence is 18 residues long. Trimming cost V 3 bases and J 0 bases, with 20 bases left between them. CDR3 sequence reads: CASSFKHTGTNHQETQYF. CDR3 DNA sequence: TGTGCCAGCAGTTTTAAGCACACCGGGACAAATCACCAAGAGACCCAGTACTTC.

J is TRBJ2-7 and V is TRBV29-1, with D possibly being TRBD2 (5 bases). V lost 4 bases and J lost 2, with 12 bases in between. Germline V gene data show CDR1 as SQVTM and CDR2 as ANQGSEA. The CDR3 sequence is 13 residues long. CDR3 residues: CSVGPTGTYEQYF. In nucleotides, the CDR3 is TGCAGCGTTGGCCCGACCGGGACCTACGAGCAGTACTTC.

This chain uses TRBV6-6 with TRBJ1-5; a weak D match, TRBD1 (5 bases). CDR1 and CDR2 from the germline V gene are MNHNY and SVGAGI (reference sequence). The CDR3 totals 15 residues. V lost 4 bases and J 0 bases, leaving 10 bases between the germline ends. CDR3 in amino acids: CASSSGHHSNQPQHF. Here the CDR3 DNA reads TGTGCCAGCAGTTCCGGACACCATAGCAATCAGCCCCAGCATTTT.

The genes are TRBV4-1 and TRBJ1-5; 7 bases agree with TRBD1. This CDR3 is built from 15 residues. CDR1 is MGHRA and CDR2 is YSYEKL in the germline V gene. After removal of 4 bases from V and 5 bases from J, the junction contained 8 bases not matched to a gene. The CDR3, as DNA: TGCGCCAGCAGCCGTGCGACAGGGACGCATCAGCCCCAGCATTTT. It codes for CASSRATGTHQPQHF.

The chain joins TRBV27 to TRBJ2-5; 11 bases map to TRBD1. CDR1 and CDR2 from the germline V gene are MNHEY and SMNVEV (reference sequence). The CDR3 has 16 amino acids. The V segment lost 5 bases and the J segment 2 bases; nucleotides outside the gene matches: 7. CDR3 sequence: CASSPLWDRGQETQYF. The CDR3 nucleotides are TGTGCCAGCAGTCCGCTCTGGGACAGGGGGCAAGAGACCCAGTACTTC.

The CDR3 spells CAWRGGAESDTQYF. DNA for the CDR3: TGTGCCTGGAGGGGGGGTGCAGAGTCAGATACGCAGTATTTT. This sequence joins TRBV30 and TRBJ2-3; D possibly corresponds to TRBD2 (6 bases). Germline lookup yields CDR1 GTSNPN and CDR2 SVGIG (reference sequence). The CDR3 runs to 14 residues. Trimming pared 3 bases from V and 4 bases from J, leaving 14 bases between.